The rows below give T cell receptor beta chains drawn from one sample of a study of shared T cell receptors in the human thymus. Assay used: immunoSEQ multiplex PCR; TCRdb lists only in-frame clones, some missing. The table has approximately 660,000 clones, over 75% seen once; the top ten hold about 0.01%. This sample was shared with a second study, whose subject was human thymus T cells.

Sequenced input: thymocytes. All receptors derive from a boy under two years old with a congenital heart defect. Each CDR3 is given with its conserved first and last residue. A D gene is named only where the DNA matches it firmly. Size is omitted from some rows. Given values are once, few, many or a class for expanded clones.

length | size | J | V | D | DNA | CDR3
19 | - | TRBJ2-1 | TRBV15 | TRBD2 | TGTGCCACCAGCAGAGATTCGCTAGCGGGGGCCCACTCCTACAATGAGCAGTTCTTC | CATSRDSLAGAHSYNEQFF
18 | - | TRBJ2-7 | TRBV30 | TRBD2 | TGTGCCTGGAGTGTTTCACCCAAACCAAGCGGGACGCTTTACGAGCAGTACTTC | CAWSVSPKPSGTLYEQYF
15 | once | TRBJ2-3 | TRBV11-2 | - | TGTGCCAGCAGCTTAGAGGCGGGTCGTGCTGGGGCGCAGTATTTT | CASSLEAGRAGAQYF
15 | once | TRBJ2-1 | TRBV27 | TRBD1 | TGTGCCAGCAGCCGAGGGGGGACAGGGGCGGATGAGCAGTTCTTC | CASSRGGTGADEQFF
18 | - | TRBJ1-4 | TRBV6-1 | - | TGTGCCAGCAGTGAATATTTGAACAGGCGGATTATCAATGAAAAACTGTTTTTT | CASSEYLNRRIINEKLFF
15 | - | TRBJ2-1 | TRBV12-5 | TRBD2 | TGTGCTAGTGGTTTGGAACTAGCGGGAGGATATGAGCAGTTCTTC | CASGLELAGGYEQFF
19 | once | TRBJ2-2 | TRBV28 | TRBD2 | TGTGCCAGCAGCCAGAGTCCAAAGGGGCTAGCGGGACCCACCGGGGAGCTGTTTTTT | CASSQSPKGLAGPTGELFF
17 | - | TRBJ2-7 | TRBV5-1 | TRBD2 | TGCGCCAGCAGCTTGATGGCTAGCGGGAGGGGAATGGACGAGCAGTACTTC | CASSLMASGRGMDEQYF
13 | - | TRBJ1-1 | TRBV5-4 | - | TGTGCCAGCAGCTGGGGGGGGCGGGGGTTAGCTTTCTTT | CASSWGGRGLAFF
14 | once | TRBJ2-7 | TRBV5-6 | - | TGTGCCAGCAGCTTGGGGAGGGCAACCTACGAGCAGTACTTC | CASSLGRATYEQYF
13 | - | TRBJ2-7 | TRBV29-1 | - | TGCAGCGTTATAACGGCAGGGGAATGGGAGCAGTACTTC | CSVITAGEWEQYF
13 | - | TRBJ1-2 | TRBV2 | TRBD1 | TGTGCCAGCAGTGGACAGGGGGCAGGAGGCTACACCTTC | CASSGQGAGGYTF